Listed below are T cell receptor beta chains from one sample, sequenced in a study of blood T cell repertoires in COVID-19. Only in-frame clones appear in the TCRdb table, and some are missing; sequencing was by immunoSEQ multiplex PCR. The table lists about 160,000 clones, roughly 80% of them singletons. The specimen was peripheral blood. These receptors were taken from a man in his 70s with acute or convalescent COVID-19. The CDR3 runs from the conserved cysteine through the conserved F or W. A D gene is named only where the DNA matches it firmly. A row's size may be missing; if present it is once, few, many or a size class.

J: TRBJ2-7
D: TRBD1
V: TRBV7-2
size: .
DNA: TGTGCCAGCAGCCACGGGACAGGGGCCACCTACGAGCAGTACTTC
CDR3: CASSHGTGATYEQYF

J: TRBJ2-7
D: .
V: TRBV19
size: .
DNA: TGTGCCAGTAGGTCTTCCGCCATGCGGCAAGACGAGCAGTACTTC
CDR3: CASRSSAMRQDEQYF

J: TRBJ1-3
D: .
V: TRBV5-1
size: .
DNA: TGCGCCAGCAGCTCCGGAAGGGGCTCTGGAAACACCATATATTTT
CDR3: CASSSGRGSGNTIYF

J: TRBJ2-1
D: .
V: TRBV2
size: few
DNA: TGTGCCAGCAAGACAGTGGGGTACAATGAGCAGTTCTTC
CDR3: CASKTVGYNEQFF

J: TRBJ2-3
D: TRBD2
V: TRBV4-1
size: once
DNA: TGCGCCAGCAGCCTAGGACTAGCCGGCACAGATACGCAGTATTTT
CDR3: CASSLGLAGTDTQYF

J: TRBJ2-5
D: TRBD2
V: TRBV30
size: .
DNA: TGTGCCTGGAGTGTCGGGGGGGGAGAGACCCAGTACTTC
CDR3: CAWSVGGGETQYF

J: TRBJ2-5
D: TRBD2
V: TRBV5-1
size: .
DNA: TGCGCCAGCAGCTTAAGCGGGAGGTACCAAGAGACCCAGTACTTC
CDR3: CASSLSGRYQETQYF

J: TRBJ2-2
D: TRBD2
V: TRBV7-9
size: .
DNA: TGTGCCAGCAGCCTGGGACTAGCGGGCACCGGGGAGCTGTTTTTT
CDR3: CASSLGLAGTGELFF

J: TRBJ2-2
D: .
V: TRBV18
size: .
DNA: TGTGCCAGCTCACCACCTTCATCAGGGAACACCGGGGAGCTGTTTTTT
CDR3: CASSPPSSGNTGELFF

J: TRBJ2-5
D: TRBD2
V: TRBV19
size: .
DNA: TGTGCCACCAAAGGGACTAGCGGGGTTCAAGAGACCCAGTACTTC
CDR3: CATKGTSGVQETQYF

J: TRBJ1-1
D: .
V: TRBV11-3
size: .
DNA: TGTGCCAGCAGCCCCCTATCGGGAACTGAAGCTTTCTTT
CDR3: CASSPLSGTEAFF

J: TRBJ2-4
D: TRBD1
V: TRBV7-9
size: .
DNA: TGTGCCAGCAGCAGGGACAGACACAAAAACATTCAGTACTTC
CDR3: CASSRDRHKNIQYF

J: TRBJ2-5
D: .
V: TRBV11-3
size: .
DNA: TGTGCCAGCAGCTTAGAATCGAGGATAGCGGTACAAGAGACCCAGTACTTC
CDR3: CASSLESRIAVQETQYF

J: TRBJ1-1
D: TRBD1
V: TRBV11-2
size: .
DNA: TGTGCCAGCAGCCCGGGACAGGGGGCGTCGAACACTGAAGCTTTCTTT
CDR3: CASSPGQGASNTEAFF

J: TRBJ2-1
D: .
V: TRBV25-1
size: .
DNA: TGTGCCAGCACTTACAGATCTTACAATGAGCAGTTCTTC
CDR3: CASTYRSYNEQFF

J: TRBJ2-5
D: TRBD2
V: TRBV19
size: .
DNA: TGTGCCAGTAGTATAACTAGCGGCCAAGGGACCCAGTACTTC
CDR3: CASSITSGQGTQYF

J: TRBJ1-2
D: TRBD1
V: TRBV6-5
size: .
DNA: TGTGCCAGCAGAAGACAGGGGGCAAATGGCTACACCTTC
CDR3: CASRRQGANGYTF

J: TRBJ1-2
D: .
V: TRBV6-5
size: .
DNA: TGTGCCAGCAGGTACCGCTCACAGGTGAACTATGGCTACACCTTC
CDR3: CASRYRSQVNYGYTF

J: TRBJ1-2
D: .
V: TRBV3-1/TRBV3-2
size: .
DNA: TGTGCCAGCAGCTTAGGCCCCGGACTGTCGACTAACTATGGCTACACCTTC
CDR3: CASSLGPGLSTNYGYTF

J: TRBJ1-5
D: .
V: TRBV6-5
size: .
DNA: TGTGCCAGCTCCGGGGAAAGCAATCAGCCCCAGCATTTT
CDR3: CASSGESNQPQHF

J: TRBJ2-5
D: TRBD1
V: TRBV3-1/TRBV3-2
size: .
DNA: TGTGCCAGCAGGACAGGGGGAACGGAGACCCAGTACTTC
CDR3: CASRTGGTETQYF

J: TRBJ2-2
D: .
V: TRBV19
size: few
DNA: TGTGCCAGTAGTATCTCCACCGGGGAGCTGTTTTTT
CDR3: CASSISTGELFF

J: TRBJ2-1
D: .
V: TRBV7-2
size: .
DNA: TGTGCCAGCAGCGGCGGGATCAATGAGCAGTTCTTC
CDR3: CASSGGINEQFF

J: TRBJ1-1
D: TRBD1
V: TRBV6-2/TRBV6-3
size: .
DNA: TGTGCCAGCAGCCGGGACAGGGGGCTGGCAATGGCCACTGAAGCTTTCTTT
CDR3: CASSRDRGLAMATEAFF

J: TRBJ1-4
D: .
V: TRBV3-1/TRBV3-2
size: .
DNA: TGTGCCAGCAGCCAAGATCTGGACAGTAAGAATGAAAAACTGTTTTTT
CDR3: CASSQDLDSKNEKLFF

J: TRBJ2-7
D: TRBD2
V: TRBV4-3
size: few
DNA: TGCGCCAGCAGCCAAGAGGCTAGCGGCTCCTACGAGCAGTACTTC
CDR3: CASSQEASGSYEQYF

J: TRBJ2-3
D: .
V: TRBV2
size: few
DNA: TGTGCCAGCAGCCTACAGGGAATGGCAGATACGCAGTATTTT
CDR3: CASSLQGMADTQYF

J: TRBJ2-7
D: .
V: TRBV19
size: .
DNA: TGTGCCACCGGGGACTTCCTAAACGAGCAGTACTTC
CDR3: CATGDFLNEQYF

J: TRBJ1-1
D: .
V: TRBV15
size: .
DNA: TGTGCCACCAGCAGAGACAGGGTCGGGGGTCAGAACACTGAAGCTTTCTTT
CDR3: CATSRDRVGGQNTEAFF

J: TRBJ1-5
D: TRBD1
V: TRBV5-1
size: once
DNA: TGCGCCAGCAGCTGGATCCGGGGACAGGGTTGCAATCAGCCCCAGCATTTT
CDR3: CASSWIRGQGCNQPQHF

J: TRBJ2-1
D: TRBD2
V: TRBV19
size: .
DNA: TGTGCCAGTAGTATAAGGCTAGCGGGAGGTTCTTCTGAGCAGTTCTTC
CDR3: CASSIRLAGGSSEQFF

J: TRBJ2-1
D: TRBD2
V: TRBV6-1
size: .
DNA: TGTGCCAGCAGTGCTATAGCGGGGGGCCGTTACAATGAGCAGTTCTTC
CDR3: CASSAIAGGRYNEQFF

J: TRBJ2-2
D: TRBD1
V: TRBV6-2/TRBV6-3
size: once
DNA: TGTGCCAGCAGTTACACAGGGGGCGCGGGCACCGGGGAGCTGTTTTTT
CDR3: CASSYTGGAGTGELFF

J: TRBJ1-2
D: TRBD1
V: TRBV6-5
size: once
DNA: TGTGCCAGCAGATCAACAGGGGTCAATTATGGCTACACCTTC
CDR3: CASRSTGVNYGYTF

J: TRBJ2-1
D: TRBD2
V: TRBV11-3
size: .
DNA: TGTGCCAGCAGCTTAGAGCTCGGAGCGGGAGCAGTTTACAATGAGCAGTTCTTC
CDR3: CASSLELGAGAVYNEQFF

J: TRBJ2-3
D: TRBD2
V: TRBV5-1
size: .
DNA: TGCGCCAGCAGCCCCGGGCCGGGACTAGCAGTAGATACGCAGTATTTT
CDR3: CASSPGPGLAVDTQYF

J: TRBJ2-3
D: TRBD2
V: TRBV7-2
size: .
DNA: TGTGCCAGCAGCGAGACTAGCCGGCCTACAGATACGCAGTATTTT
CDR3: CASSETSRPTDTQYF

J: TRBJ2-1
D: .
V: TRBV29-1
size: once
DNA: TGCAGCGTTGAAGTAATTCCGCGAGGCCGTCACAATGAGCAGTTCTTC
CDR3: CSVEVIPRGRHNEQFF

J: TRBJ1-5
D: .
V: TRBV28
size: .
DNA: TGTGCCAGCTTTCTTTCCGGGGGGCCAGTGAATCAGCCCCAGCATTTT
CDR3: CASFLSGGPVNQPQHF

J: TRBJ1-1
D: .
V: TRBV10-3
size: .
DNA: TGTGCCACCATCCCGACGGAGATGAACACTGAAGCTTTCTTT
CDR3: CATIPTEMNTEAFF

J: TRBJ1-1
D: TRBD1
V: TRBV2
size: .
DNA: TGTGCCAGCAGTGACCTACAGGGGGCAGGTGAAGCTTTCTTT
CDR3: CASSDLQGAGEAFF

J: TRBJ1-1
D: .
V: TRBV27
size: .
DNA: TGTGCCAGCAGTTTAGGTGACACACGTGGGAACACTGAAGCTTTCTTT
CDR3: CASSLGDTRGNTEAFF

J: TRBJ2-3
D: TRBD1
V: TRBV5-1
size: .
DNA: TGCGCCAGCAGCTTGACAGGGGCAGATACGCAGTATTTT
CDR3: CASSLTGADTQYF

J: TRBJ2-7
D: TRBD1
V: TRBV10-2
size: .
DNA: TGCGCCAGCCAGGGGGCGATCTACGAGCAGTACTTC
CDR3: CASQGAIYEQYF

J: TRBJ1-1
D: .
V: TRBV18
size: many
DNA: TGTGCCAGCTCACGGTCGACTGTGAACACTGAAGCTTTCTTT
CDR3: CASSRSTVNTEAFF